This TCR beta chain was recovered during a study of shared clonotypes between healthy human individuals. Study in general: A couple of women and a few men aged 18 to 49 served as donors. Study-level findings and limits: With few donors, the genetic and exposure-history diversity represented was limited.

Bulk PBMC genomic DNA spanned ten immunoSEQ deep plates. TCRdb keeps only in-frame clones here, not all; method: immunoSEQ multiplex PCR. The repertoire consists of about half a million clones, with approximately 82% occurring once and the leading ten covering 9.5% to 15%. CDR1 and CDR2 from the germline V gene are LNHDA and SQIVND (reference sequence). This CDR3 comprises 12 residues. With 11 bases removed from V and 4 bases from J, the gap between germline ends came to 13 bases. This clone was seen a single time. Its specificity is unknown. Material for sequencing was PBMCs. This sequence joins TRBV19 and TRBJ2-3; the D call may be TRBD1 or TRBD2 (7 bases each). This clonotype was sampled from a woman aged 40 to 50 in good health. Some clones in this sample may be carry-over from other donors' samples. In DNA form, the CDR3 reads TGTGCCGTGGGAGGGGGCCCAGATACGCAGTATTTT. This translates into CAVGGGPDTQYF.